The 12 T cell receptor beta chains below were found in one sample sequenced in a study of T cells after posttransplantation cyclophosphamide (dated by TCRdb to 2015 to 2016). Library preparation was by the immunoSEQ multiplex PCR assay. In TCRdb, the immuneACCESS table is reduced to in-frame sequences with V and J assigned. These tables do not hold every clone; where another copy was compared, an unresolved V gene accounts for under half, and the others remain unexplained. The sample contains some 45,000 clones, 90% of them found a single time. Of the sample, 2% to 2.5% is held by the ten largest clones. The treatment or condition label of this sample denotes: high-dose cyclophosphamide on days +3 and +4 as single-agent GVHD prophylaxis. Patients in the PTCy group got busulfan and fludarabine conditioning, a marrow graft from a related or unrelated donor, and cyclophosphamide on days +3 and +4.

The specimen comprised PBMCs, sampled just over 60 days after allogeneic stem cell transplant with posttransplant cyclophosphamide. These receptors all stem from a male patient between 55 and 70 years old who received an allogeneic stem cell transplant from a related donor and was CMV-positive. Following a transplant, a fraction of the T cells may be traceable to the graft donor.

The chain joins TRBV10-3 to TRBJ1-2, with TRBD1 as a possible D gene (6 bases). Germline V gene data show CDR1 as ENHRY and CDR2 as SYGVKD. V shed 2 bases and J shed 5 bases, with 15 bases lying between them. The length of the CDR3 is 15 residues. The CDR3 spells CAISELRQVDYGYTF. The CDR3 DNA reads as TGTGCCATCAGTGAGCTTCGACAGGTGGATTATGGCTACACCTTC.

This chain uses TRBV6-5 with TRBJ2-1, with 9 bases identical to TRBD2. The junction had 9 bases not matched to a gene; V was cut back by 2 bases and J by 10 bases. The germline V gene encodes CDR1 MNHEY and CDR2 SVGAGI. The CDR3 is 15 residues long. The CDR3 DNA is TGTGCCAGCAGTTACAAGGCGGGGGGGGCCACGGAGCAGTTCTTC. Protein sequence: CASSYKAGGATEQFF.

The V call is TRBV2, the J call TRBJ2-7, with TRBD1 as a possible D gene (5 bases). The CDR3 totals 15 residues. Germline assignment: CDR1 SNHLY and CDR2 FYNNEI. V lost 3 bases, J lost 5 bases, and 17 bases lay in between. Here the CDR3 DNA reads TGTGCCAGCAGTGAGGGGCAGGGTGGCGTGGACGAGCAGTACTTC. Amino acid sequence: CASSEGQGGVDEQYF.

V gene TRBV6-4 combines with J gene TRBJ2-1; a possible D gene is TRBD2 (7 bases). Trimming cost V 2 bases and J 9 bases, with 17 bases left between them. Germline CDR1 is MRHNA and CDR2 is SNTAGT. CDR3 size: 15 residues. For the CDR3, the DNA is TGTGCCAGCAGTGACGGGGGGGCTCCTTGGTCTGAGCAGTTCTTC. Its protein is CASSDGGAPWSEQFF.

V usage is TRBV5-1 and J usage is TRBJ1-6; the D gene is possibly TRBD1 (5 bases). The CDR3 runs 15 residues. V lost 5 bases and J lost 9, with 18 bases in between. The germline gives CDR1 SGHRS, CDR2 YFSETQ. DNA of the CDR3: TGCGCCAGCAGACCCACCGGGACTGGGGTTTCACCCCTCCACTTT. Protein product: CASRPTGTGVSPLHF.

V usage is TRBV19 and J usage is TRBJ2-7; D is ambiguous. Deletions cut 6 bases from V and 3 bases from J, with 9 bases between. The CDR3 runs 12 residues. Germline CDR1 and CDR2: LNHDA and SQIVND (reference sequence). CDR3 sequence reads: CASRSRLYEQYF. In DNA form, the CDR3 reads TGTGCCAGTAGATCTCGTCTCTACGAGCAGTACTTC.

The rearrangement links TRBV11-2 to TRBJ1-3, with 8 bases matching TRBD1. The CDR3 is made up of 12 amino acids. Germline V CDR1 and CDR2: SGHAT, FQNNGV. J lost 8 bases, V lost 3 bases, and 0 bases had no gene match. Here the CDR3 reads CASSLTGDTIYF. The CDR3 region has the DNA TGTGCCAGCAGCTTGACAGGGGACACCATATATTTT.

The chain couples TRBV29-1 to TRBJ2-5; maybe TRBD2 (6 bases). The CDR3 consists of 12 residues. Trimming removed 7 bases at V and 3 bases at J, with 12 bases between. Germline CDR1 reads SQVTM; CDR2 reads ANQGSEA. CDR3 sequence (DNA): TGCAGCGCGGGACTTCTGGAAGAGACCCAGTACTTC. As protein: CSAGLLEETQYF.

This chain joins TRBV6-5 and TRBJ1-1, with TRBD1 as a possible D gene (6 bases). This CDR3 has 15 amino acids. V was pared by 2 bases and J by 0 bases, with 10 bases between. Germline assignment: CDR1 MNHEY and CDR2 SVGAGI. The CDR3 sequence: CASSYGGVMNTEAFF. DNA of the CDR3: TGTGCCAGCAGTTACGGGGGCGTTATGAACACTGAAGCTTTCTTT.

This clone was seen once. The chain carries TRBV9 and TRBJ2-5; 7 positions agree with TRBD2. The CDR3 length is 16 residues. Germline CDR1 and CDR2: SGDLS and YYNGEE. V was clipped by 0 bases and J by 2 bases; unmatched bases: 7. Here the CDR3 reads CASSVDASGIQETQYF. For the CDR3, the DNA is TGTGCCAGCAGCGTAGATGCTAGCGGTATTCAAGAGACCCAGTACTTC.

The chain links TRBV10-3 to TRBJ2-1; TRBD2 matches 7 bases. CDR1 and CDR2 (germline): ENHRY, SYGVKD. V gave up 2 bases and J gave up 8 bases; unmatched junction bases: 9. This CDR3 spans 15 amino acids. CDR3 DNA: TGTGCCATCAGTGAGCGGCGGGGGTCGGAGGATGAGCAGTTCTTC. This encodes CAISERRGSEDEQFF.

This chain's CDR3 is CASSIDGEEAFF. The CDR3 DNA follows: TGTGCCAGTAGTATAGACGGGGAGGAAGCTTTCTTT. This chain joins TRBV19 and TRBJ1-1, with no clear D. This CDR3 spans 12 amino acids. V was cut by 0 bases and J by 8 bases, with 7 bases left in between. CDR1 is LNHDA and CDR2 is SQIVND in the germline V gene (reference sequence).